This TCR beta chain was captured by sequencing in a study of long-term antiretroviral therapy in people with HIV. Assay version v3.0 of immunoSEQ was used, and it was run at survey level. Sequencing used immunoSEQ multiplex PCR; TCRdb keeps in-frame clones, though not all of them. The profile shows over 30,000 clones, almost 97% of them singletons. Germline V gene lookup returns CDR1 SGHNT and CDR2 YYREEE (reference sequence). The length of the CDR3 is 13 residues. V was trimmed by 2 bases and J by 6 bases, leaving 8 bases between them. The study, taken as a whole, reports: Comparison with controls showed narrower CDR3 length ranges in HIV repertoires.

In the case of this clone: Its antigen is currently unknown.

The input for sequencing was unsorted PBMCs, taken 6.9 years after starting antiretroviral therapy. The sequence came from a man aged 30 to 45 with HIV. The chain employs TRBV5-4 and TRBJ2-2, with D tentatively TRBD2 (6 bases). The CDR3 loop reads CASSFGGAGELFF. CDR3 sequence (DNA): TGTGCCAGCAGCTTCGGAGGGGCCGGGGAGCTGTTTTTT.